The 20 T cell receptor beta chains below all came from one sample that was sequenced in a study of blood T cell repertoires in COVID-19. Measured with immunoSEQ multiplex PCR; TCRdb has only the in-frame clones, and not every one. The sample holds 140,000 to 150,000 clones, about 89% seen once. Input material: PBMCs or T cells enriched from blood (not recorded which). The receptors shown here come from a man aged 55 to 69 who had recovered from COVID-19.

This sequence joins TRBV9 and TRBJ1-3, with 11 bases aligning to TRBD1. Germline values: CDR1 SGDLS, CDR2 YYNGEE. J lost 4 bases, V lost 3 bases, and 9 bases had no gene match. The CDR3 totals 17 residues. The CDR3 is CASSGTGGALSGNTIYF. The CDR3 DNA sequence: TGTGCCAGCAGCGGGACAGGGGGCGCATTATCCGGAAACACCATATATTTT.

This clone was recorded once. The chain has TRBV6-5 and TRBJ1-2; D is possibly TRBD1 (5 bases). CDR3 length: 15 residues. Germline-derived CDR1 and CDR2 are MNHEY and SVGAGI. The V gene lost 0 bases and the J gene lost 0 bases, with 8 bases spanning the gap. This CDR3 reads CASSYSGGSNYGYTF. In nucleotides, the CDR3 is TGTGCCAGCAGTTACTCTGGGGGGTCTAACTATGGCTACACCTTC.

This sequence joins TRBV9 and TRBJ1-1, with 8 bases that match TRBD1. The germline V gene encodes CDR1 SGDLS and CDR2 YYNGEE. The CDR3 runs 15 residues. Trimming cost V 0 bases and J 1 base; bases outside gene matches: 2. CDR3 residues: CASSVGGQANTEAFF. As DNA, the CDR3 is TGTGCCAGCAGCGTAGGGGGACAGGCGAACACTGAAGCTTTCTTT.

The chain has TRBV5-4 and TRBJ1-1, with 8 bases that match TRBD1. Germline-derived CDR1 and CDR2 are SGHNT and YYREEE (reference sequence). The CDR3 totals 15 residues. The trim removed 4 bases at V and 1 base at J, leaving 6 bases unmatched. Written as DNA, the CDR3 is TGTGCCAGCAGCAAACCGGGACAGGAGAACACTGAAGCTTTCTTT. This gives the protein CASSKPGQENTEAFF.

V gene TRBV5-1 combines with J gene TRBJ1-3, with D possibly being TRBD1 (6 bases). V lost 1 base, J lost 0 bases, and 11 bases lay in between. In germline, CDR1 is SGHRS, CDR2 YFSETQ. This CDR3 comprises 16 residues. The CDR3 spells CASSLLGHDSGNTIYF. DNA for the CDR3: TGCGCCAGCAGCTTGTTGGGACACGACTCTGGAAACACCATATATTTT.

This clone was observed a single time. The J gene is TRBJ1-4, the V gene TRBV30, with a weak D call TRBD1 (5 bases). V dropped 4 bases and J dropped 8 bases, with 11 bases sitting between them. CDR1 is GTSNPN, CDR2 SVGIG, per germline (reference sequence). This CDR3 has 12 amino acids. In DNA form, the CDR3 reads TGTGCCTGGAATTCAGGGCGAGAAAAACTGTTTTTT. Encoded protein: CAWNSGREKLFF.

The chain links TRBV19 to TRBJ2-3; 9 bases agree with TRBD1. The germline CDR1 and CDR2 sequences are LNHDA and SQIVND (reference sequence). V lost 5 bases and J lost 5; bases outside the gene matches: 8. The CDR3 consists of 15 residues. The CDR3 spells CASSQGQGNQDTQYF. The CDR3 DNA follows: TGTGCCAGTAGTCAGGGACAGGGCAATCAAGATACGCAGTATTTT.

The rearrangement links TRBV4-1 to TRBJ2-1; 11 positions match TRBD2. The V segment lost 3 bases and the J segment 7 bases; nucleotides outside the gene matches: 8. Per the germline V gene, CDR1 is MGHRA and CDR2 is YSYEKL. The CDR3 contains 16 residues. CDR3 DNA sequence: TGCGCCAGCAGCCAGATAGCGGGAGGGCCGGGGAATGAGCAGTTCTTC. Its translation: CASSQIAGGPGNEQFF.

This chain joins TRBV6-6 and TRBJ1-4; D ambiguous. The CDR3 loop spans 15 amino acids. V lost 2 bases and J 0 bases, leaving 7 bases between the germline ends. Germline V lookup: CDR1 MNHNY, CDR2 SVGAGI (reference sequence). The CDR3 coding sequence is TGTGCCAGCAGTTACCTGCAGGCAACTAATGAAAAACTGTTTTTT. Its protein product is CASSYLQATNEKLFF.

The chain uses TRBV7-2 and TRBJ2-5, with 10 positions matching TRBD2. This CDR3 comprises 15 residues. Germline CDR1 and CDR2: SGHTA and FQGNSA. The ends lost 5 bases at V and 7 bases at J; junction bases unmatched: 10. CDR3 sequence reads: CASSPWTSGVRTQYF. DNA of the CDR3: TGTGCCAGCAGCCCCTGGACTAGCGGAGTGAGGACCCAGTACTTC. Full variable domain (outside the CDR3, taken from reference TRBV7-2 and TRBJ2-5): GAGVSQSPSNKVTEKGKDVELRCDPISGHTALYWYRQSLGQGLEFLIYFQGNSAPDKSGLPSDRFSAERTGGSVSTLTIQRTQQEDSAVYLCASSPWTSGVRTQYFGPGTRLLVL.

The chain uses TRBV10-3 and TRBJ1-1; unclear D gene. This CDR3 is built from 15 residues. V dropped 0 bases and J dropped 7 bases, with 15 bases sitting between them. Germline-derived CDR1 and CDR2 are ENHRY and SYGVKD. The CDR3 region is CAISESKGFGIEAFF. The CDR3 DNA is TGTGCCATCAGTGAGTCGAAGGGTTTCGGGATTGAAGCTTTCTTT.

The genes are TRBV2 and TRBJ2-2, with D maybe TRBD1 (5 bases). V lost 6 bases to trimming and J lost 4 bases, with 12 bases between them. Germline loops: CDR1 SNHLY, CDR2 FYNNEI. The CDR3 covers 14 residues. In nucleotides, the CDR3 is TGTGCCAGCAGCTACCTAAGGGGCACCGGGGAGCTGTTTTTT. Its protein is CASSYLRGTGELFF.

This clone was recorded once. The V and J genes are TRBV11-3 and TRBJ2-7, with 7 bases fitting TRBD1. V shed 5 bases and J 3 bases; nucleotides not matched to a gene: 4. Germline assignment: CDR1 SGHNT and CDR2 YENEEA. The CDR3 has 13 residues. The CDR3 here is CASSTRQGYEQYF. The CDR3, as DNA: TGTGCCAGCAGCACCCGACAGGGCTACGAGCAGTACTTC. The variable domain in full, completed from reference TRBV11-3 and TRBJ2-7, reads EAGVVQSPRYKIIEKKQPVAFWCNPISGHNTLYWYLQNLGQGPELLIRYENEEAVDDSQLPKDRFSAERLKGVDSTLKIQPAELGDSAVYLCASSTRQGYEQYFGPGTRLTVT.

The V gene is TRBV6-1, the J gene TRBJ1-5; D is perhaps TRBD1 (5 bases). Trimming pared 3 bases from V and 0 bases from J, leaving 18 bases between. The CDR3 covers 18 residues. CDR1 MNHNS and CDR2 SASEGT come from the germline V gene. CDR3 loop: CASSDVTRGDYSNQPQHF. Here the CDR3 DNA reads TGTGCCAGCAGTGACGTTACCAGAGGGGACTATAGCAATCAGCCCCAGCATTTT.

The V call is TRBV4-1, the J call TRBJ2-7; 7 bases align to TRBD1. Germline CDR1 reads MGHRA; CDR2 reads YSYEKL. The CDR3 is made up of 13 amino acids. The ends lost 4 bases at V and 3 bases at J; junction bases unmatched: 3. CDR3 DNA sequence: TGCGCCAGCAGCCCCCGACAGGGCTACGAGCAGTACTTC. Translated, it gives CASSPRQGYEQYF.

V usage is TRBV12-3 or TRBV12-4 and J usage is TRBJ1-2, with 8 bases aligning to TRBD1. The CDR3 spans 13 residues. J lost 5 bases, V lost 6 bases, and 5 bases had no gene match. This CDR3 reads CASRQGGGYGYTF. In DNA, the CDR3 is TGTGCCAGCAGACAGGGGGGAGGGTATGGCTACACCTTC.

The V gene is TRBV30, the J gene TRBJ2-6; 7 bases align to TRBD1. This CDR3 has 14 residues. The germline CDR1 and CDR2 sequences are GTSNPN and SVGIG (reference sequence). The junction had 5 bases not matched to a gene; V was cut back by 7 bases and J by 2 bases. The CDR3 region is CAFTTGTGANVLTF. The CDR3 coding sequence is TGTGCCTTCACGACAGGGACTGGGGCCAACGTCCTGACTTTC. Full variable domain (outside the CDR3, taken from reference TRBV30 and TRBJ2-6): SQTIHQWPATLVQPVGSPLSLECTVEGTSNPNLYWYRQAAGRGLQLLFYSVGIGQISSEVPQNLSASRPQDRQFILSSKKLLLSDSGFYLCAFTTGTGANVLTFGAGSRLTVL.

V and J are TRBV5-4 and TRBJ1-2; D call uncertain. The CDR3 runs 14 residues. Trimming took off 0 bases at V and 4 bases at J, with 10 bases between the two ends. Looked up from germline, CDR1 is SGHNT and CDR2 is YYREEE (reference sequence). In nucleotides, the CDR3 is TGTGCCAGCAGCTTGGGAGCAGGCCGCTATGGCTACACCTTC. Encoded protein: CASSLGAGRYGYTF.

V gene TRBV19 combines with J gene TRBJ2-3; 10 bases agree with TRBD2. Germline values: CDR1 LNHDA, CDR2 SQIVND (reference sequence). CDR3 length: 16 residues. With 3 bases clipped from V and 3 bases from J, the junction kept 6 bases outside the gene matches. Here the CDR3 DNA reads TGTGCCAGTAGTATTAACAGCGGGGGGGCAACAGATACGCAGTATTTT. Its translation is CASSINSGGATDTQYF. Looking up the rest from reference TRBV19 and TRBJ2-3 gives the full variable domain: DGGITQSPKYLFRKEGQNVTLSCEQNLNHDAMYWYRQDPGQGLRLIYYSQIVNDFQKGDIAEGYSVSREKKESFPLTVTSAQKNPTAFYLCASSINSGGATDTQYFGPGTRLTVL.

This chain uses TRBV5-5 with TRBJ2-2; TRBD1 agrees at 7 bases. V lost 0 bases, J lost 1 base, and 3 bases stayed unmatched. Looked up from germline, CDR1 is SGHKS and CDR2 is YYEKEE (reference sequence). This CDR3 contains 16 residues. The CDR3 DNA reads TGTGCCAGCAGCTTGGCCGCAGGGGGGAACACCGGGGAGCTGTTTTTT. Translated: CASSLAAGGNTGELFF.